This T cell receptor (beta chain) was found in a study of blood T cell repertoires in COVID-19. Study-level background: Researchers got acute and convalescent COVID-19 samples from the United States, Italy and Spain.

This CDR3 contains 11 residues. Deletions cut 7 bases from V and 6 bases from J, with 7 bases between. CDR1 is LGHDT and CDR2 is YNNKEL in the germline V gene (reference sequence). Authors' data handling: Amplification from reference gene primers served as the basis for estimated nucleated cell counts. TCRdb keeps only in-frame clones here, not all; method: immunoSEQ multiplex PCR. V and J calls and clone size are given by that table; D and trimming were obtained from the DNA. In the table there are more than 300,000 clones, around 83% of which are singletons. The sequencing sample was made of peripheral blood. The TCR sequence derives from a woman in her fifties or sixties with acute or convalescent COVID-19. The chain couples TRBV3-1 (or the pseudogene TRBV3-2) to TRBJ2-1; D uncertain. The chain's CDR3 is CASTSFNEQFF. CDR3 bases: TGTGCCAGCACTTCTTTCAATGAGCAGTTCTTC.